The source of this T cell receptor (beta chain) is a study of blood T cells in healthy people across ages. Each donor was a healthy Caucasian individual from Russia, aged roughly 6 to 100. Each sample gave at least 6.5 million isolated PBMCs. Each sample yielded at least 5 micrograms of PBMC total RNA. Germline CDR1 is SGDLS and CDR2 is YYNGEE. V lost 4 bases and J lost 6, with 8 bases in between. This CDR3 is built from 12 residues. Next came a second PCR, run for about 6 to 12 cycles, which used a sample-barcoded 5' primer along with a J-beta primer mix. In TCRdb, the 5' RACE reads were re-called with MiXCR into one record per CDR3 protein. Of around 850,000 distinct CDR3 sequences in the sample, about 36% were seen once.

What was sequenced was blood. The receptor's source is a man aged 18 to 30 in good health. The chain employs TRBV9 and TRBJ2-4, with D possibly TRBD2 on 5 matching bases. The CDR3 spells CASSRAGNIQYF. In DNA form, the CDR3 reads TGTGCCAGCAGCCGGGCGGGAAACATTCAGTACTTC.